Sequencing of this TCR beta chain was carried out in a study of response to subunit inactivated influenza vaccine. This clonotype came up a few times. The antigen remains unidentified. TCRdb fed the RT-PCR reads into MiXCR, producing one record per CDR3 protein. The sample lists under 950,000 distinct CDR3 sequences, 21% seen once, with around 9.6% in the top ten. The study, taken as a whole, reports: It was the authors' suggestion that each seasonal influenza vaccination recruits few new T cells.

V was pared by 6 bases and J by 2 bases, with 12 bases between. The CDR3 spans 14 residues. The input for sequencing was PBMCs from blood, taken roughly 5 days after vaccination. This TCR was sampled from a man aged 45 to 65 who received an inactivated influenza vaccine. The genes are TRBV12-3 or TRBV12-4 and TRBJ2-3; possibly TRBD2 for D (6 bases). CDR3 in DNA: TGTGCCAGCAGGACGGGGGTGATCACAGATACGCAGTATTTT. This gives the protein CASRTGVITDTQYF.